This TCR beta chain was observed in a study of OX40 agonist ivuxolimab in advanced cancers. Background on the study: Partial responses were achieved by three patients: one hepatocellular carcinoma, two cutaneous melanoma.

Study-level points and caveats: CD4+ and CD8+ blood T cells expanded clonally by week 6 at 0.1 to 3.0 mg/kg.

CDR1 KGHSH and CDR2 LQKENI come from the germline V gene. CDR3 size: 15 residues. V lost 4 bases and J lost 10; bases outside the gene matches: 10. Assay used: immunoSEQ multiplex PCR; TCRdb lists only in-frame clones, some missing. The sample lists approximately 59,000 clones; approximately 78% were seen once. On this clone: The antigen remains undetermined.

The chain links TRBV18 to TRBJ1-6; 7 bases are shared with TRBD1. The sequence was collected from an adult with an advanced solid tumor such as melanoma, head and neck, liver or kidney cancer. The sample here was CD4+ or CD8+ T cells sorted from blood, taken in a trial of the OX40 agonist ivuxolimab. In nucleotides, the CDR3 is TGTGCCAGCTCACAAGACCAGGGGGTAAGGTCACCCCTCCACTTT. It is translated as CASSQDQGVRSPLHF.